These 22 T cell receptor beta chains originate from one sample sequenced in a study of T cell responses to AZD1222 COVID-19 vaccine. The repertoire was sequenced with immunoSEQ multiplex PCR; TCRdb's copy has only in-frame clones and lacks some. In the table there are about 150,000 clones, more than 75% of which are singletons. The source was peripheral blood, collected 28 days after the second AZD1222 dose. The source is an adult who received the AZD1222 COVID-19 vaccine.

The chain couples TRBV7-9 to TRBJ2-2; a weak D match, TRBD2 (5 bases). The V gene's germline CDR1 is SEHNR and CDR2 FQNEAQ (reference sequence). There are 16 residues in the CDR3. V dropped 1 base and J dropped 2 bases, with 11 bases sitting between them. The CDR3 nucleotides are TGTGCCAGCAGCTTAGGGGCGGGCCCCAACACCGGGGAGCTGTTTTTT. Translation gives CASSLGAGPNTGELFF. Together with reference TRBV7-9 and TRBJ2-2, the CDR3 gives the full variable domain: DTGVSQNPRHKITKRGQNVTFRCDPISEHNRLYWYRQTLGQGPEFLTYFQNEAQLEKSRLLSDRFSAERPKGSFSTLEIQRTEQGDSAMYLCASSLGAGPNTGELFFGEGSRLTVL.

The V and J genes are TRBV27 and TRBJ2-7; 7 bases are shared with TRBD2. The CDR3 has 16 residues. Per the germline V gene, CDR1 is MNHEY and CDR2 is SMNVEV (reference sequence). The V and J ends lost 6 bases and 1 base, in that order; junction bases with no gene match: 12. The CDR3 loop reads CASRPLGGSLSYEQYF. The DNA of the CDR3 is TGTGCCAGCAGACCCCTGGGCGGGAGCCTTTCCTACGAGCAGTACTTC.

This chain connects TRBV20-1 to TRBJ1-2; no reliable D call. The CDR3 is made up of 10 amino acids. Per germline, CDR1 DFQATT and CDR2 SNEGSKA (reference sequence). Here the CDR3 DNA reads TGCAGCGTCCTAGGCAATGGCTACACCTTC. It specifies CSVLGNGYTF.

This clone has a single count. DNA for the CDR3: TGTGCCAGCAGCGACAGGGGTCAGCCCCAGCATTTT. This gives the protein CASSDRGQPQHF. The rearrangement joins TRBV12-3 or TRBV12-4 to TRBJ1-5, with TRBD1 matching 8 bases. Trimming cost V 6 bases and J 6 bases; bases outside gene matches: 1. There are 12 residues in the CDR3.

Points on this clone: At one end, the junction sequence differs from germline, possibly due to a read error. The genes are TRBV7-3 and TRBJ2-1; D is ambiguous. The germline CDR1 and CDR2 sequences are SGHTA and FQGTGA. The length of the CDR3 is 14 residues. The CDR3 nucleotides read TGTGCCAGCAGCCTAACCCATTATAACAATGAGCAGTTCTTC. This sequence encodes CASSLTHYNNEQFF.

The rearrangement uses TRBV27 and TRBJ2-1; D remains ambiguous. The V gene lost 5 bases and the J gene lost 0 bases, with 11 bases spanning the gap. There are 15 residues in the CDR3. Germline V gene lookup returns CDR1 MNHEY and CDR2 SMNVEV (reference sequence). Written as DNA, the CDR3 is TGTGCCAGCAGTCCTCTAGGGAACTCCTACAATGAGCAGTTCTTC. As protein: CASSPLGNSYNEQFF.

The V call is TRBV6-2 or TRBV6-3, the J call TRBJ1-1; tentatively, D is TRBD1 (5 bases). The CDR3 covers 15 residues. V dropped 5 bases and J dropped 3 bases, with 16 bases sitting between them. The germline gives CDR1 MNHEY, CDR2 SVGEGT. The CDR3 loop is CASSRPGKGDTEAFF. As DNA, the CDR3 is TGTGCCAGCAGTAGGCCGGGCAAAGGGGACACTGAAGCTTTCTTT.

CDR3 loop: CASSSGTGPNEQFF. The CDR3, as DNA: TGTGCCAGCAGCTCCGGGACAGGACCCAATGAGCAGTTCTTC. The rearrangement uses TRBV6-5 and TRBJ2-1; 8 nucleotides agree with TRBD1. The CDR3 has 14 residues. The ends lost 6 bases at V and 6 bases at J; junction bases unmatched: 7. The germline CDR1 and CDR2 sequences are MNHEY and SVGAGI.

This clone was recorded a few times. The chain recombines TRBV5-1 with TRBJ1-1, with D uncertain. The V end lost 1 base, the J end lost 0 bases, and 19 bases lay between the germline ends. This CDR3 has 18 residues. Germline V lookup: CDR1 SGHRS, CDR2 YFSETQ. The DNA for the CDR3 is TGCGCCAGCAGCTTGCGTGGCCAGGCGCTTTTCATGAACACTGAAGCTTTCTTT. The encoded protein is CASSLRGQALFMNTEAFF.

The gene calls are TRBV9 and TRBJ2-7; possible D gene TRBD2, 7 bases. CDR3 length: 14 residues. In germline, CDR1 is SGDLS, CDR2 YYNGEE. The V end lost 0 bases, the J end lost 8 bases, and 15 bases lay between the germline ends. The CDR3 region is CASSVGGGTDQQYF. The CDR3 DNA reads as TGTGCCAGCAGCGTAGGCGGGGGCACGGACCAGCAGTACTTC.

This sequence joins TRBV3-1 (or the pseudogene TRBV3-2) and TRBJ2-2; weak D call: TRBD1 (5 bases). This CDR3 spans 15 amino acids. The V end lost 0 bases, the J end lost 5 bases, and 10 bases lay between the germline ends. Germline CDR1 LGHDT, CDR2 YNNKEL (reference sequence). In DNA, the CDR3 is TGTGCCAGCAGCCAAGATGGTGGGGCGACCGGGGAGCTGTTTTTT. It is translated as CASSQDGGATGELFF.

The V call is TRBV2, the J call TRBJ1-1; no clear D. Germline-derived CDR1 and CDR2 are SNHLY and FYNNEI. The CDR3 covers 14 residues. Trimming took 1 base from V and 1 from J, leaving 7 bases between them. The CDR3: CASSEGPWNTEAFF. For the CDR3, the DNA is TGTGCCAGCAGTGAAGGCCCCTGGAACACTGAAGCTTTCTTT.

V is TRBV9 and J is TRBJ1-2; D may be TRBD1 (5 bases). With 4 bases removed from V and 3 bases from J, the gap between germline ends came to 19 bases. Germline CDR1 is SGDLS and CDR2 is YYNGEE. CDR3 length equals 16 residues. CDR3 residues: CASSPSYGRGDYGYTF. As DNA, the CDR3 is TGTGCCAGCAGCCCTTCTTATGGAAGGGGCGACTATGGCTACACCTTC. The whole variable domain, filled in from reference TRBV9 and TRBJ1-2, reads DSGVTQTPKHLITATGQRVTLRCSPRSGDLSVYWYQQSLDQGLQFLIQYYNGEERAKGNILERFSAQQFPDLHSELNLSSLELGDSALYFCASSPSYGRGDYGYTFGSGTRLTVV.

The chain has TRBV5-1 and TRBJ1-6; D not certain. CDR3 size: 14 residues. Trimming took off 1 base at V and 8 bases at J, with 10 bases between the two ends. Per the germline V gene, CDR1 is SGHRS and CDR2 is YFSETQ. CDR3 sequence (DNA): TGCGCCAGCAGCTTGAATCAGGCGGATTCACCCCTCCACTTT. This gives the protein CASSLNQADSPLHF. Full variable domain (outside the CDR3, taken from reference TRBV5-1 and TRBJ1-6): KAGVTQTPRYLIKTRGQQVTLSCSPISGHRSVSWYQQTPGQGLQFLFEYFSETQRNKGNFPGRFSGRQFSNSRSEMNVSTLELGDSALYLCASSLNQADSPLHFGNGTRLTVT.

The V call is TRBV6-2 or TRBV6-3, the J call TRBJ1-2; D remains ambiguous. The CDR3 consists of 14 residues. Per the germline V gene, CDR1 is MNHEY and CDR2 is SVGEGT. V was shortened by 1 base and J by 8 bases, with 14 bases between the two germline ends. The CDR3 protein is CASSYFIHQGGYTF. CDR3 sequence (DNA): TGTGCCAGCAGTTACTTTATTCACCAAGGAGGCTACACCTTC.

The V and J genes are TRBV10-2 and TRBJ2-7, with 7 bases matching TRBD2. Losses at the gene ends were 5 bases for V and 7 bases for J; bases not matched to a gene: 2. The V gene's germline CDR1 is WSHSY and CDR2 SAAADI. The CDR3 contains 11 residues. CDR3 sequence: CASSSSGEQYF. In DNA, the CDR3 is TGCGCCAGCAGTTCTAGCGGTGAGCAGTACTTC.

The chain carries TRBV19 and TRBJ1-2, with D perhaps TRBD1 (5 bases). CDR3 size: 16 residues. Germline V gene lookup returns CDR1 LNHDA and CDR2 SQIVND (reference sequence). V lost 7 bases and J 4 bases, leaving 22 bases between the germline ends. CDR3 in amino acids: CASTPKQGARGYGYTF. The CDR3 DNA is TGTGCCAGTACCCCGAAACAAGGGGCCCGGGGCTATGGCTACACCTTC.

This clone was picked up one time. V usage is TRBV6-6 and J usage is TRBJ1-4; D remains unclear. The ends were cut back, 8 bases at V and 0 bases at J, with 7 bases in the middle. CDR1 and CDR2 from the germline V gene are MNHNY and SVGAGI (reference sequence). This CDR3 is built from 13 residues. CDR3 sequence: CASGGTTNEKLFF. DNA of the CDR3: TGTGCCAGCGGAGGGACAACTAATGAAAAACTGTTTTTT.

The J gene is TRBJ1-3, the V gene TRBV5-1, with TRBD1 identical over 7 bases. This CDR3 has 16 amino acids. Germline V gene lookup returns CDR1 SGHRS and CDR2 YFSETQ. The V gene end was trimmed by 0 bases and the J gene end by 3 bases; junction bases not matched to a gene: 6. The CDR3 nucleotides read TGCGCCAGCAGCTTGGGTGTCACAGGGGATGGAAACACCATATATTTT. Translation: CASSLGVTGDGNTIYF.

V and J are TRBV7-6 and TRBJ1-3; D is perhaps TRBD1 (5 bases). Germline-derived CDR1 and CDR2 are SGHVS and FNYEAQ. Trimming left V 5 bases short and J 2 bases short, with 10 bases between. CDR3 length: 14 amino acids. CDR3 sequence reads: CASSVGGTGNTIYF. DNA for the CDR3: TGTGCCAGCAGCGTGGGGGGAACTGGAAACACCATATATTTT. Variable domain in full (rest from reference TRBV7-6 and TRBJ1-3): GAGVSQSPRYKVTKRGQDVALRCDPISGHVSLYWYRQALGQGPEFLTYFNYEAQQDKSGLPNDRFSAERPEGSISTLTIQRTEQRDSAMYRCASSVGGTGNTIYFGEGSWLTVV.

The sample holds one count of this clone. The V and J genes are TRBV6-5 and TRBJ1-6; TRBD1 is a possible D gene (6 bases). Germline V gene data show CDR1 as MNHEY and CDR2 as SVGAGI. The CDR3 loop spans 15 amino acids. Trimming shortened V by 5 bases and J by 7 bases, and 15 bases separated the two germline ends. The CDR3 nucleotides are TGTGCCAGCAGTCAACGCCGGGACATGAATTCACCCCTCCACTTT. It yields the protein CASSQRRDMNSPLHF.

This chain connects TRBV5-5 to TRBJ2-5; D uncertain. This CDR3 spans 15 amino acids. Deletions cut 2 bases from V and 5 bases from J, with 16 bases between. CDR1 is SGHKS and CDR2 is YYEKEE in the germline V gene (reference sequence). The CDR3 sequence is CASSLVGTDGETQYF. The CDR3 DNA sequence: TGTGCCAGCAGCTTAGTTGGCACGGACGGGGAGACCCAGTACTTC.